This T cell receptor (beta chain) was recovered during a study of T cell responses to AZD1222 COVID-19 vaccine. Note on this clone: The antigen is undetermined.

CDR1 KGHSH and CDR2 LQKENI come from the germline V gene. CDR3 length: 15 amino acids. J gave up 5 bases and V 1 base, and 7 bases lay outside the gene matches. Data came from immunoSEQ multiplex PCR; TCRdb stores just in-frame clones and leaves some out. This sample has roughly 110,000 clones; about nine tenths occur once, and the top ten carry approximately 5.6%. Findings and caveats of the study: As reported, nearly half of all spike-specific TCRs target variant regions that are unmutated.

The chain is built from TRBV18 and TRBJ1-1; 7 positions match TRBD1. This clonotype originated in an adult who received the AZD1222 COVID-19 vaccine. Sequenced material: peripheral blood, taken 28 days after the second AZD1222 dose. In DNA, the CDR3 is TGTGCCAGCTCACCACGACAGGGTGAGGGAACTGAAGCTTTCTTT. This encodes CASSPRQGEGTEAFF. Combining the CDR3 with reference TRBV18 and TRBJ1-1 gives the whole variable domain NAGVMQNPRHLVRRRGQEARLRCSPMKGHSHVYWYRQLPEEGLKFMVYLQKENIIDESGMPKERFSAEFPKEGPSILRIQQVVRGDSAAYFCASSPRQGEGTEAFFGQGTRLTVV.